Ten or more counts support the clone carrying this TCR beta chain. Amplified material comprised TCR beta CDR3 regions derived from RNA transcripts. The authors performed first-round RT-PCR with HTBI primers and then a second-round multiplex PCR. TCRdb re-derived calls from the multiplex PCR reads in MiXCR, one entry per CDR3 protein. The sample has about 370,000 distinct CDR3 sequences; approximately 20% are singletons. The data were taken from a study of Graves' ophthalmopathy and Graves' hyperthyroidism. Germline lookup yields CDR1 MDHEN and CDR2 SYDVKM. V trimming: 7 bases; J trimming: 6 bases; junction bases outside the gene matches: 8. The CDR3 length is 14 residues. The study excluded patients with other autoimmune diseases, uncontrolled infections, pregnancy or lactation.

The clonotype originates from a young woman with Graves' ophthalmopathy. The sequencing input was peripheral blood. The chain has TRBV28 and TRBJ1-5, with TRBD1 identical over 8 bases. CDR3 amino acids: CASKKDRVLQPQHF. The CDR3 bases are TGTGCCAGCAAAAAGGACAGGGTACTTCAGCCCCAGCATTTT.